This T cell receptor beta chain derives from a study of T-cell reconstitution after alpha-beta-depleted transplantation in children. This clonotype was detected only a few times. Unique molecular identifiers tagged the TCRbeta library. TCRdb analysed the PCR reads with MiXCR anew, one entry per CDR3 protein. The sample includes some 240,000 distinct CDR3 sequences, around 12% of them seen just once. The source of this sequence is a human donor who donated a stem cell graft to a child with acute lymphoblastic leukemia. This specimen consisted of PBMCs from the stem cell graft donor, obtained from the stem cell graft.

The CDR3, as DNA: TGCAGTGCTTCCCCTGGGGGAGGGGGGGTCAGGGCACCCCTCCACTTT. It codes for CSASPGGGGVRAPLHF. The gene calls are TRBV20-1 and TRBJ1-6; D is perhaps TRBD1 (6 bases). This CDR3 is built from 16 residues. V lost 5 bases and J 11 bases, leaving 25 bases between the germline ends. Per germline, CDR1 DFQATT and CDR2 SNEGSKA (reference sequence).